Included here is one T cell receptor beta chain sequence, with context. No antigen is known for it. Per-nucleotide qualities are absent, and no much larger clonotype sits a single base away. Each collaborating institution followed its own protocols to collect whole blood in K2EDTA tubes. For TCRbeta analysis, collaborators shipped samples as frozen whole blood, isolated PBMCs, or DNA extracted from either of those sample types. The immunoSEQ Assay, a bias-controlled multiplex PCR, was used to amplify TCRbeta CDR3 regions from genomic DNA. Per the source publication's procedure: Nucleated cell counts per sample were estimated from amplification of reference gene primers within the assay. To quantify the absolute abundance of each unique TCRbeta CDR3 rearrangement, sequence reads were collapsed and filtered. For each sample, productive Simpson clonality was calculated by taking the square root of Simpson's diversity index across productive rearrangements. The source is immuneACCESS, and TCRdb retained only in-frame sequences with V and J called. Part of the clones is not carried over; for the studies checked, unresolved V genes explain less than half of this, and the remainder is unexplained. That table gives V, J and clone size, and the DNA gave D and trimming. This sample lists about 26,000 clones; approximately 90% were detected once. Around 2.8% of the sample comes from the top ten.

The CDR3 goes from the cysteine to the phenylalanine over 16 residues. Just the 48-base CDR3 DNA is kept, in frame starting at base 1. CDR1 and CDR2, looked up from the germline V gene (reference sequence), are LNHDA and SQIVND. The trim is 3 bases for V and 0 bases for J, with a gap of 11 bases between the germline ends. The data derive from a study of blood T cell repertoires in COVID-19 (dated by TCRdb to about 2020). For context, the study as a whole: Collaborator samples came from the United States, Italy and Spain and covered acute and convalescent phases of COVID-19. The prospective study material was composed of cDNA or gDNA derived from T cells, B-cell-depleted T cells, or PBMCs. Deeply sampled blood TCRbeta repertoires from subjects exposed to, actively infected with, or recovered from COVID-19 were included in the dataset. The sample metadata nearly always contained a de-identified subject ID, COVID-19 status, age in years and sex. The samples were drawn from the first 160 participants of the ongoing ImmuneRACE study and from 1,200 or so subjects provided by 6 global collaborators. A freely available public database, intended as a resource for researchers studying the immune response to SARS-CoV-2, is where the repertoires were released. Where available, HLA class I and class II types were obtained from metadata supplied by the sample provider rather than from assay-based typing. What the work shows at the level of the full study, not this receptor alone: The amount of clinical and demographic metadata varied by source and participant and was provided uncurated.

What was sequenced was peripheral blood. The sequence came from a human donor in a cohort sampled during active COVID-19. The chain uses TRBV19 and TRBJ1-4, with a tentative D gene TRBD1 over 5 matching bases. In nucleotides, the sequence is TGTGCCAGTAGTATCAGACAGATTGCAACTAATGAAAAACTGTTTTTT. Translation gives CASSIRQIATNEKLFF.